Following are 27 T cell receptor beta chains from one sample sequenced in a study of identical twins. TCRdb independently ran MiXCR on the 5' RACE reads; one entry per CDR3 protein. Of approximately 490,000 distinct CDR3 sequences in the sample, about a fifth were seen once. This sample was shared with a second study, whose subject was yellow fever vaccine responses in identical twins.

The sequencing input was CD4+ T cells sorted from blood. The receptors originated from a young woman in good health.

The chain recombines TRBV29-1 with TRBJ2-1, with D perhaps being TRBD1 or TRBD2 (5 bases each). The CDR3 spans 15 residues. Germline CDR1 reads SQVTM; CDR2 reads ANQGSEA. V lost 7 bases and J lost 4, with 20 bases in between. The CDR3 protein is CSGYKRGRDYNEQFF. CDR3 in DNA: TGCAGCGGATATAAACGGGGCAGGGATTACAATGAGCAGTTCTTC.

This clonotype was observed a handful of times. Written as DNA, the CDR3 is TGTGCCAGCAGTAACGACATTAAAAACATTCAGTACTTC. Translated, it gives CASSNDIKNIQYF. This chain joins TRBV12-3 or TRBV12-4 and TRBJ2-4; D call uncertain. The CDR3 length is 13 residues. V lost 5 bases to trimming and J lost 4 bases, with 9 bases between them.

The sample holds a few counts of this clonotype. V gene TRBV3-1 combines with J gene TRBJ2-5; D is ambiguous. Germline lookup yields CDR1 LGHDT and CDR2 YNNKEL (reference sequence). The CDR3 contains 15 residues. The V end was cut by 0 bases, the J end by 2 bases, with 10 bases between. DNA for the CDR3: TGTGCCAGCAGCCAAGAGAGGTCACTGCAAGAGACCCAGTACTTC. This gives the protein CASSQERSLQETQYF.

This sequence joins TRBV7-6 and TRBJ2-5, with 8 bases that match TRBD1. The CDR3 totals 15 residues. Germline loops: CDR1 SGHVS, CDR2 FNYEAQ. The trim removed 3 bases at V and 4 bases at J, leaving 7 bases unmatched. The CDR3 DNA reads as TGTGCCAGCAGCTTTACATCAGGGGGCATAGAGACCCAGTACTTC. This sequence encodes CASSFTSGGIETQYF.

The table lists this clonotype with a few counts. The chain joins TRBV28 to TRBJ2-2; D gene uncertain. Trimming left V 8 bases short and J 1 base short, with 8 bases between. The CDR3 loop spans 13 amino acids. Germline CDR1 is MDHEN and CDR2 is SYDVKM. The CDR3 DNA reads TGTGCCAGCCCACAGCGGAACACCGGGGAGCTGTTTTTT. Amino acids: CASPQRNTGELFF.

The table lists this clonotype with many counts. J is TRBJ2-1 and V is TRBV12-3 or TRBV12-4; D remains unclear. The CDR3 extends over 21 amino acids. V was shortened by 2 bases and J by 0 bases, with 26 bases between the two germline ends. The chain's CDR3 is CASSLNAVSGSGLSSYNEQFF. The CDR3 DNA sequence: TGTGCCAGCAGTTTAAATGCGGTCAGTGGTTCGGGCCTGAGCTCCTACAATGAGCAGTTCTTC.

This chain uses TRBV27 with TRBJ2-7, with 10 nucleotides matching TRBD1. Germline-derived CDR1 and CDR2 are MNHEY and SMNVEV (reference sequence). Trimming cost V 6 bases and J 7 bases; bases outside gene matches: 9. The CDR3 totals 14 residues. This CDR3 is CASSKGDRGGEQYV. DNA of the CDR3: TGTGCCAGCAGCAAGGGGGACAGGGGAGGGGAGCAGTACGTC.

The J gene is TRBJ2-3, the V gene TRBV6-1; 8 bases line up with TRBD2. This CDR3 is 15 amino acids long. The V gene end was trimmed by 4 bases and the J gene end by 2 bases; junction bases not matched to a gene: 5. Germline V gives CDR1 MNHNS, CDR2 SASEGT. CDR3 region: CASSGRGANTDTQYF. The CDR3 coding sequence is TGTGCCAGCAGTGGGCGGGGGGCTAACACAGATACGCAGTATTTT.

The CDR3 DNA reads TGCGCCAGCAGCTTGGCAACGGGGCAAGAGACCCAGTACTTC. It yields the protein CASSLATGQETQYF. The chain joins TRBV5-1 to TRBJ2-5; possible D gene TRBD2, 5 bases. V was cut by 0 bases and J by 2 bases, with 8 bases left in between. The CDR3 runs to 14 residues. The germline V gene has CDR1 SGHRS and CDR2 YFSETQ.

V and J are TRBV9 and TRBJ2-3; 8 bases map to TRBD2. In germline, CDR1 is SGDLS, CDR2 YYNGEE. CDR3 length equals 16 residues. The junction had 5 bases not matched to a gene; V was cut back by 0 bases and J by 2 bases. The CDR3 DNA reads TGTGCCAGCAGCGTAGCGTTAGCGGGATACACAGATACGCAGTATTTT. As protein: CASSVALAGYTDTQYF. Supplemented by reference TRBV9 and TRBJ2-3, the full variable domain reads DSGVTQTPKHLITATGQRVTLRCSPRSGDLSVYWYQQSLDQGLQFLIQYYNGEERAKGNILERFSAQQFPDLHSELNLSSLELGDSALYFCASSVALAGYTDTQYFGPGTRLTVL.

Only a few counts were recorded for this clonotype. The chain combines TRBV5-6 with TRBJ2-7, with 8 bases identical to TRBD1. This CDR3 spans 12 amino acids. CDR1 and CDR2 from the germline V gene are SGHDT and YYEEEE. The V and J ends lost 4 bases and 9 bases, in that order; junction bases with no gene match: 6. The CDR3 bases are TGTGCCAGCAGCACGCAGGGGGCTGGGCAGTACGTC. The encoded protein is CASSTQGAGQYV.

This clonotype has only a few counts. CDR3 amino acids: CASSSGSSTLTDTQYF. The CDR3 DNA reads as TGCGCCAGCAGCTCCGGTTCAAGTACACTCACAGATACGCAGTATTTT. The rearrangement links TRBV5-1 to TRBJ2-3; no firm D call. Trimming cost V 3 bases and J 2 bases, with 16 bases left between them. CDR1 and CDR2 from the germline V gene are SGHRS and YFSETQ. The CDR3 spans 16 residues.

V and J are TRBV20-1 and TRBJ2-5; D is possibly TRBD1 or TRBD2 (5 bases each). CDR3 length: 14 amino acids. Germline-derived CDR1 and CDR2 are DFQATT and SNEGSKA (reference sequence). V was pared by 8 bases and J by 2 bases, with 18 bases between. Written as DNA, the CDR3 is TGCAGTCGGACGAACCGGGACGATCAAGAGACCCAGTACTTC. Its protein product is CSRTNRDDQETQYF.

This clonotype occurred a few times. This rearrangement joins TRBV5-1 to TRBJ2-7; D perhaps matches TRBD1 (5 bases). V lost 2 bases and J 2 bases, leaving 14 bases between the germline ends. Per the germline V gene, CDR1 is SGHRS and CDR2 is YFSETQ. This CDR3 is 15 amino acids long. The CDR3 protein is CASSFLAGQTYEQYF. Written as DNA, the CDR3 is TGCGCCAGCAGCTTCTTGGCAGGACAAACCTACGAGCAGTACTTC.

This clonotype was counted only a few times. The CDR3 nucleotides read TGCAGTGCTAGTACCCAGGCTAACACCGGGGAGCTGTTTTTT. Amino acids: CSASTQANTGELFF. This rearrangement joins TRBV20-1 to TRBJ2-2, with no clear D. Germline CDR1 is DFQATT and CDR2 is SNEGSKA (reference sequence). V was trimmed by 3 bases and J by 2 bases, leaving 10 bases between them. The CDR3 covers 14 residues.

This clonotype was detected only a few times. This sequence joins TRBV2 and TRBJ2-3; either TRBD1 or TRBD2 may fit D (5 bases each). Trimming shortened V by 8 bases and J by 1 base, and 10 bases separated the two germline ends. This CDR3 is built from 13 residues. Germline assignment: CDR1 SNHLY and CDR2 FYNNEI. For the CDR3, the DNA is TGTGCCAGCCAGAGGGGTGGCACAGATACGCAGTATTTT. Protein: CASQRGGTDTQYF.

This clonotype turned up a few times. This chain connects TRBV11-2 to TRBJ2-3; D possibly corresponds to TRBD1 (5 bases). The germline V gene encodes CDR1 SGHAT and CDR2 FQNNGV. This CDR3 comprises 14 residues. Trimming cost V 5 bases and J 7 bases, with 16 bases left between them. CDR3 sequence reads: CASSPGWGGNTQYF. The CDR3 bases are TGTGCCAGCAGCCCCGGATGGGGCGGTAATACGCAGTATTTT.

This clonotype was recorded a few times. CDR3 in DNA: TGCGCCAGCAGCTTGGCCACTAGCGGGGCTTACGAGCAGTACTTC. Translation: CASSLATSGAYEQYF. This sequence joins TRBV5-1 and TRBJ2-7; 10 bases are a match to TRBD2. The germline gives CDR1 SGHRS, CDR2 YFSETQ. This CDR3 has 15 amino acids. V lost 0 bases to trimming and J lost 4 bases; unmatched junction nucleotides: 4.

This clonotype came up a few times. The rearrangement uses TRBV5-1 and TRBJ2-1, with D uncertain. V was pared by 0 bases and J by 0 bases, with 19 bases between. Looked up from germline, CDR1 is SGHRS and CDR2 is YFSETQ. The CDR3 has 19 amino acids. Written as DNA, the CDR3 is TGCGCCAGCAGCTTGGGGGCAGTGGCCGGATTTAGCTCCTACAATGAGCAGTTCTTC. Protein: CASSLGAVAGFSSYNEQFF.

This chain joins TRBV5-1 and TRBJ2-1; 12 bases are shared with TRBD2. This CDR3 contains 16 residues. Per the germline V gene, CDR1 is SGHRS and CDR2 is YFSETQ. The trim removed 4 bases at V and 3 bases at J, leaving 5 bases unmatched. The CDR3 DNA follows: TGCGCCAGCAGCAAGACTAGCGGGGGAAACTACAATGAGCAGTTCTTC. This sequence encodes CASSKTSGGNYNEQFF.

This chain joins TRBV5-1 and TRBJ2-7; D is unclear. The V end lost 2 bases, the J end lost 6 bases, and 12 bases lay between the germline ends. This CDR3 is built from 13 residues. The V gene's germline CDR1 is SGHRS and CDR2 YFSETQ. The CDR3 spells CASSFAFCVEQYV. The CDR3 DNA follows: TGCGCCAGCAGCTTCGCGTTTTGCGTCGAGCAGTACGTC.

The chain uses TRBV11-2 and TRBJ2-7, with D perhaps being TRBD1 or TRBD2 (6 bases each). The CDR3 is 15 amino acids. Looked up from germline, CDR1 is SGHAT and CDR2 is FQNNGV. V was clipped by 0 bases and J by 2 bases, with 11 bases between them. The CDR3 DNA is TGTGCCAGCAGCTTAGAGAGGGGGGCTCCCTACGAGCAGTACGTC. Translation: CASSLERGAPYEQYV.

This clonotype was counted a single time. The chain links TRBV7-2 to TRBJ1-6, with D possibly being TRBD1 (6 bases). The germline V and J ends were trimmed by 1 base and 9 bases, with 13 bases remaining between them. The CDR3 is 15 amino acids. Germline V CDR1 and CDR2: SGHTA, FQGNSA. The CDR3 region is CASSLEGDFGSPLHF. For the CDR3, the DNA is TGTGCCAGCAGCTTAGAGGGGGATTTCGGTTCACCCCTCCACTTT.

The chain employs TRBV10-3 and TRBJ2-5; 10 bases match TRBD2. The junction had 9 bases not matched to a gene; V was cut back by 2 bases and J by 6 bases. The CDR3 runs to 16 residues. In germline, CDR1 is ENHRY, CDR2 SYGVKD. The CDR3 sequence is CAISELAGVNMKTQYF. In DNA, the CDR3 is TGTGCCATCAGTGAGCTAGCGGGAGTAAATATGAAGACCCAGTACTTC.

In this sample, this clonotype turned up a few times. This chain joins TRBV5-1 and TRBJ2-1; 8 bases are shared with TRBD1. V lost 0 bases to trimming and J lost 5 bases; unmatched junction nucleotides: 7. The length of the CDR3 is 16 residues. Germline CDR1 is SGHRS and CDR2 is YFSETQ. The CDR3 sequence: CASSLVQGVRNNEQFF. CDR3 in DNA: TGCGCCAGCAGCTTGGTACAGGGGGTTAGGAACAATGAGCAGTTCTTC.

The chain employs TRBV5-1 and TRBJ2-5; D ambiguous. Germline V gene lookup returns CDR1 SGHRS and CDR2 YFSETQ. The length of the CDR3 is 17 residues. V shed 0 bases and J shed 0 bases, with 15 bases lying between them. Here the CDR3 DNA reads TGCGCCAGCAGCTTGGGAGGCTCGGTTGGCGACCAAGAGACCCAGTACTTC. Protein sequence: CASSLGGSVGDQETQYF.

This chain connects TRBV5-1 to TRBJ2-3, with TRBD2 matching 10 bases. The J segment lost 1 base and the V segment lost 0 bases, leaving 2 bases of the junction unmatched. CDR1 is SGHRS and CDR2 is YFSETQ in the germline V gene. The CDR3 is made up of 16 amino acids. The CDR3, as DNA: TGCGCCAGCAGCTTGGCGGGGACTAGCGGCACAGATACGCAGTATTTT. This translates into CASSLAGTSGTDTQYF.